The clone carrying this TCR beta chain was observed a handful of times. TCR beta CDR3 sequences were amplified from RNA transcripts. HTBI primers were used for first-round RT-PCR of the TCR CDR3. TCRdb used MiXCR to reprocess the multiplex PCR reads, holding one entry per CDR3 protein. The sample records approximately 640,000 distinct CDR3 sequences, around 15% being singletons. This specimen belongs to a study of T cells in Graves' hyperthyroidism and ophthalmopathy. Not enrolled were patients with uncontrolled infection, other autoimmune disease, pregnancy or lactation. PBMCs were sourced from roughly 9.3 ml fresh peripheral blood. Germline values: CDR1 DFQATT, CDR2 SNEGSKA (reference sequence). The CDR3 length is 11 residues. Deletions cut 6 bases from V and 3 bases from J, with 9 bases between.

The chain combines TRBV20-1 with TRBJ2-7; D is undetermined. The receptor's source is a woman younger than 45 with Graves' hyperthyroidism. The material sequenced was blood. CDR3 nucleotide sequence: TGCAGTGCCGTCCCTAGCTACGAGCAGTACTTC. It specifies CSAVPSYEQYF.